The 21 T cell receptor beta chains presented below share a single source sample, sequenced in a study of OX40 agonist ivuxolimab in advanced cancers. Here immunoSEQ multiplex PCR was the method, and the copy in TCRdb shows in-frame clones only, minus some. The sample shows about 41,000 clones, about 83% of them seen only once. This specimen consisted of CD4+ or CD8+ T cells sorted from blood, obtained in a trial of the OX40 agonist ivuxolimab. These receptors originate from an adult with an advanced solid tumor such as melanoma, head and neck, liver or kidney cancer.

The V and J genes are TRBV19 and TRBJ2-3; no clear D gene. V was trimmed by 3 bases and J by 4 bases, leaving 2 bases between them. The V gene's germline CDR1 is LNHDA and CDR2 SQIVND (reference sequence). CDR3 size: 11 residues. Written as DNA, the CDR3 is TGTGCCAGTAGTATTTCAGATACGCAGTATTTT. Amino acids: CASSISDTQYF.

The J gene is TRBJ1-2, the V gene TRBV29-1, with D perhaps TRBD1 (6 bases). Germline loops: CDR1 SQVTM, CDR2 ANQGSEA. CDR3 length equals 14 residues. Trimming took off 0 bases at V and 4 bases at J, with 12 bases between the two ends. CDR3 nucleotide sequence: TGCAGCGTTGAAGAAGGGGGGATATCCTATGGCTACACCTTC. The encoded protein is CSVEEGGISYGYTF.

This chain joins TRBV6-1 and TRBJ2-7, with D perhaps matching TRBD2 (6 bases). With 5 bases removed from V and 6 bases from J, the gap between germline ends came to 8 bases. CDR1 is MNHNS and CDR2 is SASEGT in the germline V gene. This CDR3 contains 11 residues. This CDR3 is CASSREFEQYF. The CDR3 DNA reads TGTGCCAGCAGTCGGGAGTTCGAGCAGTACTTC.

The genes are TRBV27 and TRBJ1-6; D remains ambiguous. Trimming took 5 bases from V and 9 from J, leaving 11 bases between them. The CDR3 is 13 residues long. Per the germline V gene, CDR1 is MNHEY and CDR2 is SMNVEV (reference sequence). CDR3 amino acids: CASSPRPVSPLHF. The CDR3 DNA follows: TGTGCCAGCAGTCCCCGCCCGGTTTCACCCCTCCACTTT.

The chain uses TRBV7-9 and TRBJ2-7, with 7 positions matching TRBD2. Germline lookup yields CDR1 SEHNR and CDR2 FQNEAQ (reference sequence). The CDR3 totals 14 residues. Trimming took 4 bases from V and 6 from J; bases not matched to a gene: 9. CDR3 DNA sequence: TGTGCCAGCAGCTCCCCGGGGAGGGCAGCCGAGCAGTACTTC. It encodes CASSSPGRAAEQYF.

V gene TRBV2 combines with J gene TRBJ1-2, with unresolved D. The CDR3 length is 13 residues. CDR1 and CDR2 from the germline V gene are SNHLY and FYNNEI. V shed 4 bases and J shed 4 bases, with 10 bases lying between them. The CDR3 protein is CASSGSLSYGYTF. The CDR3 nucleotides are TGTGCCAGCAGTGGGTCACTCTCCTATGGCTACACCTTC.

This clone was picked up one time. V is TRBV6-6 and J is TRBJ2-3, with D possibly matching TRBD1 (5 bases). Deletions cut 2 bases from V and 0 bases from J, with 6 bases between. The germline CDR1 and CDR2 sequences are MNHNY and SVGAGI (reference sequence). The CDR3 loop spans 14 amino acids. The CDR3, as DNA: TGTGCCAGCAGTTACGACAGAAGCACAGATACGCAGTATTTT. This gives the protein CASSYDRSTDTQYF.

The chain couples TRBV30 to TRBJ2-1; 11 bases match TRBD2. The CDR3 has 14 residues. Germline V lookup: CDR1 GTSNPN, CDR2 SVGIG (reference sequence). V gave up 5 bases and J gave up 5 bases; unmatched junction bases: 5. The CDR3 nucleotides are TGTGCCTGGTCGACTAGCGGGACCCACAATGAGCAGTTCTTC. The encoded protein is CAWSTSGTHNEQFF.

This clone was observed once. J is TRBJ2-3 and V is TRBV10-3; 13 bases align to TRBD2. V was pared by 7 bases and J by 6 bases, with 7 bases of the junction left unmatched. This CDR3 has 15 amino acids. Germline CDR1 ENHRY, CDR2 SYGVKD. The DNA for the CDR3 is TGTGCCATCACCCGGACTAGCGGGAGTTCCGATACGCAGTATTTT. Amino acid sequence: CAITRTSGSSDTQYF.

V is TRBV10-1 and J is TRBJ1-2; 7 bases agree with TRBD1. This CDR3 has 16 residues. V lost 4 bases, J lost 0 bases, and 8 bases stayed unmatched. Germline V CDR1 and CDR2: WNHNN, SYGVQD (reference sequence). The chain's CDR3 is CASSAGAGGTNYGYTF. The CDR3 DNA is TGCGCCAGCAGTGCGGGGGCAGGGGGGACTAACTATGGCTACACCTTC.

This sequence joins TRBV7-3 and TRBJ1-6; D gene uncertain. The CDR3 has 13 residues. The germline gives CDR1 SGHTA, CDR2 FQGTGA. V was shortened by 2 bases and J by 9 bases, with 8 bases between the two germline ends. The CDR3 is CASSLDGGSPLHF. CDR3 in DNA: TGTGCCAGCAGCTTAGACGGTGGTTCACCCCTCCACTTT.

This sequence joins TRBV5-8 and TRBJ2-1; D is perhaps TRBD1 (6 bases). The CDR3 has 14 residues. Per the germline V gene, CDR1 is SGHTS and CDR2 is YDEGEE. The V end lost 2 bases, the J end lost 7 bases, and 13 bases lay between the germline ends. CDR3 in amino acids: CASSLTGTRNEQFF. For the CDR3, the DNA is TGTGCCAGCAGCTTAACAGGGACCCGGAATGAGCAGTTCTTC.

The V gene is TRBV5-6, the J gene TRBJ1-3; D not resolved. CDR1 and CDR2 (germline): SGHDT, YYEEEE. The CDR3 runs 12 residues. Deletions cut 2 bases from V and 4 bases from J, with 4 bases between. The CDR3 sequence: CASSFPGNTIYF. Here the CDR3 DNA reads TGTGCCAGCAGCTTTCCCGGAAACACCATATATTTT.

This sequence joins TRBV9 and TRBJ1-2; the D gene is possibly TRBD1 (6 bases). CDR1 and CDR2 (germline): SGDLS, YYNGEE. CDR3 length equals 16 residues. With 4 bases removed from V and 0 bases from J, the gap between germline ends came to 16 bases. The CDR3 sequence is CASSPQGIGSNYGYTF. CDR3 bases: TGTGCCAGCAGCCCACAGGGAATCGGCTCTAACTATGGCTACACCTTC.

A single count supports this clone. The genes are TRBV19 and TRBJ1-2; D uncertain. In germline, CDR1 is LNHDA, CDR2 SQIVND (reference sequence). The CDR3 has 10 residues. V lost 8 bases and J lost 2, with 3 bases in between. This CDR3 is CASRNYGYTF. In DNA form, the CDR3 reads TGTGCCAGTCGGAACTATGGCTACACCTTC. Full variable domain (missing parts from reference TRBV19 and TRBJ1-2): DGGITQSPKYLFRKEGQNVTLSCEQNLNHDAMYWYRQDPGQGLRLIYYSQIVNDFQKGDIAEGYSVSREKKESFPLTVTSAQKNPTAFYLCASRNYGYTFGSGTRLTVV.

The chain combines TRBV19 with TRBJ1-4; TRBD1 matches 11 bases. CDR1 LNHDA and CDR2 SQIVND come from the germline V gene (reference sequence). Trimming at V came to 4 bases and at J to 8 bases, leaving 9 bases not matched to a gene. This CDR3 has 16 amino acids. The CDR3 DNA is TGTGCCAGTAGTACATTGGACAGGGGGCGATCAGAAAAACTGTTTTTT. This gives the protein CASSTLDRGRSEKLFF. The whole variable domain, filled in from reference TRBV19 and TRBJ1-4, reads DGGITQSPKYLFRKEGQNVTLSCEQNLNHDAMYWYRQDPGQGLRLIYYSQIVNDFQKGDIAEGYSVSREKKESFPLTVTSAQKNPTAFYLCASSTLDRGRSEKLFFGSGTQLSVL.

About this clone: An end of the junction differs from the germline gene, which may be a read error. V usage is TRBV7-2 and J usage is TRBJ2-5; 10 nucleotides align to TRBD2. The length of the CDR3 is 14 residues. Per the germline V gene, CDR1 is SGHTA and CDR2 is FQGNSA. CDR3 protein: CASSLSSGGGPFDF. The CDR3, as DNA: TGTGCCAGCAGCCTCTCGAGCGGGGGGGGACCGTTTGACTTC.

V is TRBV7-3 and J is TRBJ2-2; D unclear. Trimming took 0 bases from V and 4 from J, leaving 9 bases between them. Germline-derived CDR1 and CDR2 are SGHTA and FQGTGA. The CDR3 is 15 residues long. Here the CDR3 reads CASSLTSAVTGELFF. The DNA for the CDR3 is TGTGCCAGCAGCTTAACTTCTGCCGTCACCGGGGAGCTGTTTTTT.

This chain uses TRBV25-1 with TRBJ2-3; 8 positions agree with TRBD1. There are 14 residues in the CDR3. The trim removed 3 bases at V and 1 base at J, leaving 0 bases unmatched. Germline V gives CDR1 MGHDK, CDR2 SYGVNS. The CDR3 protein is CASSETGGTDTQYF. DNA of the CDR3: TGTGCCAGCAGTGAGACAGGGGGCACAGATACGCAGTATTTT.

V usage is TRBV25-1 and J usage is TRBJ2-5; tentatively, D is TRBD2 (6 bases). The DNA end is a closer match to TRBJ2-7, so the J assignment may be wrong. This CDR3 has 14 amino acids. Germline V gives CDR1 MGHDK, CDR2 SYGVNS. The CDR3 DNA sequence: TGTGCCAGCAGTGAATGGGGGGAAATCTACGAGCAGTACTTC. Amino acids: CASSEWGEIYEQYF.

The chain combines TRBV2 with TRBJ2-3, with D possibly being TRBD1 or TRBD2 (6 bases each). V was shortened by 3 bases and J by 7 bases, with 11 bases between the two germline ends. This CDR3 is built from 13 residues. CDR1 and CDR2 (germline): SNHLY, FYNNEI. The CDR3 spells CASSDRGGNTQYF. The CDR3 nucleotides read TGTGCCAGCAGTGACAGGGGCGGGAATACGCAGTATTTT.